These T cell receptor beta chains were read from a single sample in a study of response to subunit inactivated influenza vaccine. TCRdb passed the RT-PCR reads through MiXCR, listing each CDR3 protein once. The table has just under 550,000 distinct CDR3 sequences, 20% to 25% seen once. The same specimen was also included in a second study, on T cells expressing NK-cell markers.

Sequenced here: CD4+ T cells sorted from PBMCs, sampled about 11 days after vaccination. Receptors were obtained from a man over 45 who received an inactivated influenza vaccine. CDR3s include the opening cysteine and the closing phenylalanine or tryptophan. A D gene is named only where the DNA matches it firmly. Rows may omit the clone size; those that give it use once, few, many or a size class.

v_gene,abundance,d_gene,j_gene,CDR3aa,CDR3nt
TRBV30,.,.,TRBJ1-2,CAWSVGQTYGYTF,TGTGCCTGGAGTGTAGGTCAGACCTATGGCTACACCTTC
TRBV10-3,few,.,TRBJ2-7,CAISESSLKDSYEQYF,TGTGCCATCAGTGAGTCGAGTCTCAAGGACTCCTACGAGCAGTACTTC
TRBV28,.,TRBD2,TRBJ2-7,CASRRQRDYEQYF,TGTGCCAGCAGGCGCCAGCGGGATTACGAGCAGTACTTC
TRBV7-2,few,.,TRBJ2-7,CASSYTGGGVIYEQYF,TGTGCCAGCAGCTATACGGGCGGAGGAGTAATCTACGAGCAGTACTTC
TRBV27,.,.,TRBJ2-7,CASSFMSAGQGYEQYF,TGTGCCAGCAGTTTTATGAGTGCAGGCCAGGGGTACGAGCAGTACTTC
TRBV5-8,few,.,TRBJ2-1,CASRGGGLATYNEQFF,TGTGCCAGCAGGGGAGGGGGACTGGCAACCTACAATGAGCAGTTCTTC
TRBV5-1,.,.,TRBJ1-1,CASSLVADTEAFF,TGCGCCAGCAGCTTGGTGGCAGACACTGAAGCTTTCTTT
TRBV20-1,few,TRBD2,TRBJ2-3,CSAPRTSGSFADTQYF,TGCAGTGCTCCCCGGACTAGCGGGAGTTTCGCAGATACGCAGTATTTT
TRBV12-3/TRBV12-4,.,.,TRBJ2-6,CASSTSVSGANVLTF,TGTGCCAGCAGCACGTCGGTCTCTGGGGCCAACGTCCTGACTTTC
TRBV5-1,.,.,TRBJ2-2,CASSLALGSTGELFF,TGCGCCAGCAGCTTGGCCCTGGGGAGCACCGGGGAGCTGTTTTTT